The entry that follows covers one TCR beta chain sequence. The germline gives CDR1 LNHDA, CDR2 SQIVND (reference sequence). V was pared by 7 bases and J by 2 bases, with 5 bases of the junction left unmatched. This CDR3 comprises 15 residues. The sample originates from a study of blood T cell repertoires in COVID-19. Across the whole study: Sources were T cells, B-cell-depleted T cells, or PBMCs; the material itself was cDNA or gDNA.

Clones were read by immunoSEQ multiplex PCR, and TCRdb kept only the in-frame ones, dropping some. The data contain 250,000 or so clones, about 82% of them singletons. Specimen: peripheral blood. The sequence derives from a woman between 55 and 75 years old with active or convalescent COVID-19. The V gene is TRBV19, the J gene TRBJ2-3; 11 bases agree with TRBD2. DNA for the CDR3: TGTGCCAGTAACCTAGCGGGAGGACCCACAGATACGCAGTATTTT. This translates into CASNLAGGPTDTQYF.